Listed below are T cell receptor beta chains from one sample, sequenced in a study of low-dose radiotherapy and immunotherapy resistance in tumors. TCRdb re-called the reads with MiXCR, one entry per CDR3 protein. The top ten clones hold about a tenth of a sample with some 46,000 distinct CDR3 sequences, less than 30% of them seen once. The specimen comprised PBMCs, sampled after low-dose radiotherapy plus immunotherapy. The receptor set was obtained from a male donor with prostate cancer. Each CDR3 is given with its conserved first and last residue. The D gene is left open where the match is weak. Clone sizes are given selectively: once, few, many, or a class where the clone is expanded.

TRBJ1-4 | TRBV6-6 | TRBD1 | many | CASSGQGATNEKLFF | TGTGCCAGCTCGGGACAGGGGGCAACTAATGAAAAACTGTTTTTT
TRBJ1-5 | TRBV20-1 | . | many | CSARAGALGQPQHF | TGCAGTGCTAGGGCGGGCGCCCTGGGTCAGCCCCAGCATTTT
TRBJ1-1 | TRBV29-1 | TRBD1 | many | CSGRGGRGDSEAFF | TGCAGCGGACGCGGTGGCAGGGGGGATTCTGAAGCTTTCTTT
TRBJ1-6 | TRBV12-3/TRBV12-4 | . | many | CASRGGARNSPLHF | TGTGCCAGCAGGGGCGGGGCGCGAAATTCACCCCTCCACTTT
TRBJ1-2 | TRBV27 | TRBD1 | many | CASSGTGDGYTF | TGTGCCAGCAGTGGGACAGGCGATGGCTACACCTTC
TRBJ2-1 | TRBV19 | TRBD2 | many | CASRPLAGGPDEQFF | TGTGCCAGTCGACCCCTTGCGGGAGGGCCAGATGAGCAGTTCTTC
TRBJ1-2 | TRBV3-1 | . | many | CASSPRGGSHPNYGYTF | TGTGCCAGCAGCCCCCGGGGGGGCAGCCACCCTAACTATGGCTACACCTTC
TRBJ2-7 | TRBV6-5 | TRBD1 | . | CASSRSDGQGAVQYF | TGTGCCAGCAGCCGATCGGACGGACAGGGGGCCGTGCAGTACTTC
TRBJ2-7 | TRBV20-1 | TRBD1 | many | CSAKTRGGPYEQYF | TGCAGTGCTAAGACCCGAGGGGGCCCCTACGAGCAGTACTTC
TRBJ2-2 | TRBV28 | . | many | CASNTRRGFSTGELFF | TGTGCCAGCAACACACGGAGGGGGTTTTCCACCGGGGAGCTGTTTTTT
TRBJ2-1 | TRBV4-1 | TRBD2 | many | CASSQENASGKREQFF | TGCGCCAGCAGCCAAGAGAACGCTAGCGGGAAAAGGGAGCAGTTCTTC
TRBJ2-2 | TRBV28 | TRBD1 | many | CASLQGAWTGELFF | TGTGCCAGCCTGCAGGGGGCATGGACCGGGGAGCTGTTTTTT
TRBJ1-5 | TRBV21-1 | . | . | CASSRTPTGVGGNQPQHF | TGTGCCAGCAGCAGGACGCCGACAGGGGTTGGAGGCAATCAGCCCCAGCATTTT
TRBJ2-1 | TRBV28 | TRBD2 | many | CASSSAGAAGYNEQFF | TGTGCCAGCAGTTCCGCGGGAGCGGCGGGGTACAATGAGCAGTTCTTC
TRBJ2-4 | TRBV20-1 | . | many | CSAPEGLAKNIQYF | TGCAGTGCCCCCGAGGGATTAGCCAAAAACATTCAGTACTTC
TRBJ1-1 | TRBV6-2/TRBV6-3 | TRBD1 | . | CASAGGSHEAFF | TGTGCCAGCGCAGGGGGGTCCCATGAAGCTTTCTTT
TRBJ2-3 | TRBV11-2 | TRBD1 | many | CASSARDRADTQYF | TGTGCCAGCAGTGCCCGGGACAGGGCCGATACGCAGTATTTT